This TCR beta chain was identified in a study of beta chain features in type 1 diabetes. About the study: Similarity in age, gender and cell yields was seen between patients and healthy donors. The study's findings and limits: The naive, central memory and Treg TCRB repertoires looked more alike in patients than they did in healthy donors.

About this clone itself: Its antigen is not identified.

It was via CD45RO/CCR7/CD25/CD127/CD95/CD27 that CD4+ naive, central memory, regulatory and stem cell-like memory cells were sorted. What was sequenced were expressed TCRB transcripts, since all of the isolated RNA had been reverse transcribed. Clones were read by immunoSEQ multiplex PCR, and TCRdb kept only the in-frame ones, dropping some. The sample shows some 150,000 clones, roughly 10% of them seen only once. Sequenced input: central memory CD4+ T cells from blood. This clonotype was obtained from a woman in her 40s in good health.

The CDR3 reads CASSFQGQPSEAFF. The CDR3 DNA sequence: TGTGCCAGCAGCTTTCAAGGACAGCCGTCTGAAGCTTTCTTT. This chain joins TRBV11-2 and TRBJ1-1; D is possibly TRBD1 (6 bases). Looked up from germline, CDR1 is SGHAT and CDR2 is FQNNGV. Between the trimmed V and J ends, which lost 3 bases and 6 bases, there was a span of 14 bases. This CDR3 contains 14 residues.